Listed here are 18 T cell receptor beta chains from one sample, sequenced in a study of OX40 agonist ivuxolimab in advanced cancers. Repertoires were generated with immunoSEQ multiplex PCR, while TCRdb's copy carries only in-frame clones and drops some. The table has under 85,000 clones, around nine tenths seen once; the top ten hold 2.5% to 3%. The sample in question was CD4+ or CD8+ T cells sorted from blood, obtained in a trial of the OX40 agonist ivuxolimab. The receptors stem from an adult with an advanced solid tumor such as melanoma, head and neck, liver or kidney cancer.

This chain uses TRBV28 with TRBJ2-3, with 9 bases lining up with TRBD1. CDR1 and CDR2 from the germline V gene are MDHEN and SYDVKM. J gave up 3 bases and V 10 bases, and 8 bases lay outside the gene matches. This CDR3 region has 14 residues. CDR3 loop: CATTGTGRTDTQYF. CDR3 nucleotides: TGTGCCACTACGGGGACAGGGAGGACAGATACGCAGTATTTT.

The CDR3 region is CASRWTSGRDYNEQFF. The CDR3 DNA reads TGTGCCAGCAGGTGGACTAGCGGGAGGGACTACAATGAGCAGTTCTTC. The V gene is TRBV7-3, the J gene TRBJ2-1; 15 bases match TRBD2. Germline loops: CDR1 SGHTA, CDR2 FQGTGA. The CDR3 loop spans 16 amino acids. V was clipped by 6 bases and J by 3 bases; unmatched bases: 3.

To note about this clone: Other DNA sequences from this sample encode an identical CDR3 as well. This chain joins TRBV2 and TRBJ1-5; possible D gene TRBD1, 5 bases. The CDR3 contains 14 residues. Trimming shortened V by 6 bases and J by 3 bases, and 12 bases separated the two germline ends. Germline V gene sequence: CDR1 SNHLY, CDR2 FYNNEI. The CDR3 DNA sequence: TGTGCCAGCAGCGATTCAGGGAACAATCAGCCCCAGCATTTT. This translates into CASSDSGNNQPQHF.

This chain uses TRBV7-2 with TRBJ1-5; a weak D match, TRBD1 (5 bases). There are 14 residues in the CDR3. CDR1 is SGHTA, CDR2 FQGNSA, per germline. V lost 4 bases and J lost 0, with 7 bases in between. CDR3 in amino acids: CASSSTVSNQPQHF. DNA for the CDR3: TGTGCCAGCAGCTCGACAGTTAGCAATCAGCCCCAGCATTTT.

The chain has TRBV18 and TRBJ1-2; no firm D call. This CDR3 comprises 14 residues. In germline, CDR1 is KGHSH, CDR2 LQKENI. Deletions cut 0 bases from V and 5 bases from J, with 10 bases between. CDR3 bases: TGTGCCAGCTCACCACCAGGCCCCGGGTATGGCTACACCTTC. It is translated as CASSPPGPGYGYTF.

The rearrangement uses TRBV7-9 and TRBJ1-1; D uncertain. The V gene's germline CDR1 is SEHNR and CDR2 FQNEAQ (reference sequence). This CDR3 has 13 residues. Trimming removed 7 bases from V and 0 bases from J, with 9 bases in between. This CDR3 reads CASKGGMNTEAFF. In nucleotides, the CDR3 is TGTGCCAGCAAAGGAGGAATGAACACTGAAGCTTTCTTT.

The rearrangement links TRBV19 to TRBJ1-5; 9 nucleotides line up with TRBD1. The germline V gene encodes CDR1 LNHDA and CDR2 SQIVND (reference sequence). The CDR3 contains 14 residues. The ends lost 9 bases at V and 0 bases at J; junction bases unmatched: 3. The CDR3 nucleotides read TGTGCCAGCTGGACAGGGGATAGCAATCAGCCCCAGCATTTT. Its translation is CASWTGDSNQPQHF.

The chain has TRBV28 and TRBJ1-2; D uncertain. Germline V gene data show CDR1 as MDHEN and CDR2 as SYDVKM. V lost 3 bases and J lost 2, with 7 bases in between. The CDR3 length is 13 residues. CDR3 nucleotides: TGTGCCAGCAGTTTGAACGGAAACTATGGCTACACCTTC. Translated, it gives CASSLNGNYGYTF.

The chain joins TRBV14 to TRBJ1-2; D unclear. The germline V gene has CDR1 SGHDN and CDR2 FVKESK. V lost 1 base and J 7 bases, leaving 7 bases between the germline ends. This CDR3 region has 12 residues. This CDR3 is CASSQVPGGYTF. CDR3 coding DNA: TGTGCCAGCAGCCAAGTTCCGGGTGGCTACACCTTC. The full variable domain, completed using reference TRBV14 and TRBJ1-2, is EAGVTQFPSHSVIEKGQTVTLRCDPISGHDNLYWYRRVMGKEIKFLLHFVKESKQDESGMPNNRFLAERTGGTYSTLKVQPAELEDSGVYFCASSQVPGGYTFGSGTRLTVV.

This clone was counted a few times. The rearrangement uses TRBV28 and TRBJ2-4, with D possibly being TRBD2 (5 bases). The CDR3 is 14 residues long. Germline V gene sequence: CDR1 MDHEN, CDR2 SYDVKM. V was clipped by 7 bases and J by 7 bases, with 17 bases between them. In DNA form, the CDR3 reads TGTGCCAGCAACCAAGAGGGCAGGAGGAACATTCAGTACTTC. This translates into CASNQEGRRNIQYF.

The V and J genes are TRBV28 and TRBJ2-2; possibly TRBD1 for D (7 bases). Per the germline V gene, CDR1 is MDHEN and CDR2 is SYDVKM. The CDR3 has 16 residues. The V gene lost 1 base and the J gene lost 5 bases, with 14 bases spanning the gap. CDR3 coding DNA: TGTGCCAGCAGTTTATTTCGAGCAGGGGGGACCGGGGAGCTGTTTTTT. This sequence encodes CASSLFRAGGTGELFF.

DNA of the CDR3: TGTGCCAGCAGCCCACCCGGGACCGTGGGGACTGAAGCTTTCTTT. Its translation is CASSPPGTVGTEAFF. The V gene is TRBV14, the J gene TRBJ1-1; TRBD1 might be the D (5 bases). Between the trimmed V and J ends, which lost 4 bases and 5 bases, there was a span of 17 bases. Germline V gives CDR1 SGHDN, CDR2 FVKESK. The CDR3 runs 15 residues.

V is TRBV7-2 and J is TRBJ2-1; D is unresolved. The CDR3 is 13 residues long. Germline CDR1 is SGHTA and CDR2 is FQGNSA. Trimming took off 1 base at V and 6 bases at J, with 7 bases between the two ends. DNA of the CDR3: TGTGCCAGCAGCTTAGGGGCCATCAATGAGCAGTTCTTC. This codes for CASSLGAINEQFF.

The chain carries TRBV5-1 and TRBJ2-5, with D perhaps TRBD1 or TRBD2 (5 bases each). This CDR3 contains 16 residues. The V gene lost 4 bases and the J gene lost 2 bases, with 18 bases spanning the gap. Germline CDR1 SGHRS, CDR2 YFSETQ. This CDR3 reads CASSRGELLLQETQYF. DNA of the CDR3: TGCGCCAGCAGCCGAGGGGAGCTGCTCTTACAAGAGACCCAGTACTTC.

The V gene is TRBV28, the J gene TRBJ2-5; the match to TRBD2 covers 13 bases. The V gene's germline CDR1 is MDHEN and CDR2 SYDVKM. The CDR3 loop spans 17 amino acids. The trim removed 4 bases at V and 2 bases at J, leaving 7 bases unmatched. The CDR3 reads CASSSMSLAGGQETQYF. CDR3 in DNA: TGTGCCAGCAGTTCAATGTCACTAGCGGGGGGGCAAGAGACCCAGTACTTC.

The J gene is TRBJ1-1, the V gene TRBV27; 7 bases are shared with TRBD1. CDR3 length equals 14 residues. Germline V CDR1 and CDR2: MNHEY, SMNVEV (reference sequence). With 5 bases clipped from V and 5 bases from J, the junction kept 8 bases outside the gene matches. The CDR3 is CASSPQGYRTEAFF. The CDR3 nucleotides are TGTGCCAGCAGTCCACAGGGGTATAGGACTGAAGCTTTCTTT.

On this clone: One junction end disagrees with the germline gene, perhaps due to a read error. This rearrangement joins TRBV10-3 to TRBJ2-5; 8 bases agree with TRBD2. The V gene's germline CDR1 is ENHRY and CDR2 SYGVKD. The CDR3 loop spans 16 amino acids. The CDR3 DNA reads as TGTGCCATCAGTGAGTTCGGCGGGGGGAGTTTAGAGCCCCAGTACTTC. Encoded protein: CAISEFGGGSLEPQYF.

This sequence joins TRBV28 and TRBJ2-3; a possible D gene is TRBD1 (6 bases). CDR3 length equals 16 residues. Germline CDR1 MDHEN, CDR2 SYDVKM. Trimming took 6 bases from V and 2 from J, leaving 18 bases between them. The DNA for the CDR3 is TGTGCCAGCAGCCCGAACGGAAGGACAGACACAGATACGCAGTATTTT. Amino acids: CASSPNGRTDTDTQYF.